This T cell receptor beta chain was recovered during a study of blood T cell repertoires in COVID-19. About the study: Acute and convalescent COVID-19 specimens originated in the United States, Italy and Spain. Sources were T cells, B-cell-depleted T cells, or PBMCs; the material itself was cDNA or gDNA.

Patients in Seattle were enrolled during active infection, then followed longitudinally. Original analysis: Researchers report that nucleated cell counts were estimated from reference gene primer amplification. Clones were sequenced by immunoSEQ multiplex PCR, and TCRdb holds only the in-frame ones, with some missing. The V and J calls and clone size are taken from that table; D and trimming were inferred from the DNA. Counted here are 150,000 to 200,000 clones, about 85% occurring once; the ten biggest clones make up roughly 5.7%. CDR1 is KGHSH and CDR2 is LQKENI in the germline V gene. The CDR3 has 15 residues. V was clipped by 1 base and J by 0 bases, with 9 bases between them.

The sequencing input was peripheral blood. The chain combines TRBV18 with TRBJ1-1; maybe TRBD1 (6 bases). This TCR derives from a woman between 40 and 50 years old with COVID-19, enrolled during active disease. The CDR3: CASSPHQGLNTEAFF. As DNA, the CDR3 is TGTGCCAGCTCACCACATCAGGGGCTGAACACTGAAGCTTTCTTT.